Described below is a single TCR beta chain sequence and its context. Its antigen is unidentified. This may come from a read error, since a much larger clone is one base off. This CDR3 spans 14 amino acids. The J segment lost 7 bases and the V segment lost 7 bases, leaving 8 bases of the junction unmatched. Germline CDR1 and CDR2: SGHRS and YFSETQ. The library gave individual cDNA molecules unique molecular identifiers. Each CDR3 protein gets one entry after TCRdb re-called the RACE reads with MiXCR. Seen here are roughly 100,000 distinct CDR3 sequences, 8.5% to 9% observed once, and the top ten hold 2.5% to 3%. The time point was: healthy volunteer bleed at 2 weeks. Total RNA came from unfractionated whole blood. This record belongs to a study of human T cells and chemical hapten exposure. The wider study: Among samples, TCR yields varied mainly because of small differences in pooled library volume. General observations from the study: TCRs above 1 in 1000 frequency stayed constant with DPC sensitization.

This TCR came from a female donor in good health. Some clones in this sample may be carry-over from other donors' samples. The chain employs TRBV5-1 and TRBJ1-5, with 10 nucleotides matching TRBD1. Sequences were obtained from whole blood. CDR3 in amino acids: CASGAGDRGQPQHF. The CDR3 DNA sequence: TGCGCCAGCGGCGCCGGGGACAGGGGACAGCCCCAGCATTTT.